The 26 T cell receptor beta chains below come from one sample, sequenced in a study of naive and memory T cell subsets. Four PCR rounds used nested alpha and beta constant region primers plus the SP2 primer. MiXCR was run by TCRdb on the UMI-ligation and nested PCR reads, yielding one entry per CDR3 protein. The repertoire holds about 30,000 distinct CDR3 sequences, with approximately 6.7% as singletons. Treatment described: skin biopsy from PPD injection site in Mantoux-positive individual. The library had UMIs added by 3' ligation of an oligonucleotide to TCR cDNA. This specimen was skin, taken from a tuberculin skin test site. Receptors originate from an adult in good health.

This clonotype was found many times. V usage is TRBV5-1 and J usage is TRBJ2-7, with a tentative D call TRBD1 (5 bases). Deletions cut 4 bases from V and 5 bases from J, with 19 bases between. The germline V gene has CDR1 SGHRS and CDR2 YFSETQ. The CDR3 runs 15 residues. This CDR3 is CASSPGLGAGDEQYF. The CDR3 DNA sequence: TGCGCCAGCAGCCCCGGTCTAGGGGCTGGGGACGAGCAGTACTTC.

This clonotype was detected ten times or more. The chain links TRBV27 to TRBJ1-4; no definite D call. Germline V gives CDR1 MNHEY, CDR2 SMNVEV (reference sequence). V lost 6 bases to trimming and J lost 0 bases, with 5 bases between them. The CDR3 covers 13 residues. The chain's CDR3 is CASRRTTNEKLFF. Here the CDR3 DNA reads TGTGCCAGCAGACGAACAACTAATGAAAAACTGTTTTTT. The variable domain in full, with the rest retrieved from reference TRBV27 and TRBJ1-4, is EAQVTQNPRYLITVTGKKLTVTCSQNMNHEYMSWYRQDPGLGLRQIYYSMNVEVTDKGDVPEGYKVSRKEKRNFPLILESPSPNQTSLYFCASRRTTNEKLFFGSGTQLSVL.

This clonotype was recorded at least ten times. The chain uses TRBV5-6 and TRBJ1-5, with D maybe TRBD1 (5 bases). Germline V lookup: CDR1 SGHDT, CDR2 YYEEEE. The length of the CDR3 is 14 residues. Deletions cut 2 bases from V and 5 bases from J, with 11 bases between. CDR3 DNA: TGTGCCAGCAGCTTATCGAGGGACCATCAGCCCCAGCATTTT. Protein sequence: CASSLSRDHQPQHF. Variable domain in full (rest from reference TRBV5-6 and TRBJ1-5): DAGVTQSPTHLIKTRGQQVTLRCSPKSGHDTVSWYQQALGQGPQFIFQYYEEEERQRGNFPDRFSGHQFPNYSSELNVNALLLGDSALYLCASSLSRDHQPQHFGDGTRLSIL.

Many counts were recorded for this clonotype. The rearrangement uses TRBV9 and TRBJ1-1; possibly TRBD1 for D (6 bases). From germline, CDR1 is SGDLS and CDR2 YYNGEE. V was pared by 2 bases and J by 12 bases, with 17 bases between. The CDR3 consists of 13 residues. DNA of the CDR3: TGTGCCAGCAGCGTCGAGGGGGGCCCGAGGACTTTCTTT. This codes for CASSVEGGPRTFF.

The chain carries TRBV20-1 and TRBJ1-1; 7 bases line up with TRBD1. The CDR3 has 15 amino acids. V shed 0 bases, J shed 6 bases, and the junction held 10 bases outside the gene matches. The germline gives CDR1 DFQATT, CDR2 SNEGSKA (reference sequence). The CDR3 bases are TGCAGTGCTAGAGAAGGACAGGTCGCAGGAGCTGAAGCTTTCTTT. It yields the protein CSAREGQVAGAEAFF.

There are many counts of this clonotype. This sequence joins TRBV12-3 or TRBV12-4 and TRBJ1-6, with D unclear. The length of the CDR3 is 13 residues. The germline V and J ends were trimmed by 3 bases and 10 bases, with 10 bases remaining between them. The CDR3 region is CASSFGRESPLHF. In DNA, the CDR3 is TGTGCCAGCAGTTTTGGAAGGGAATCACCCCTCCACTTT.

In its sample, this clonotype was seen a few times. The rearrangement uses TRBV7-6 and TRBJ2-5, with 7 bases fitting TRBD1. The CDR3 consists of 15 residues. Germline assignment: CDR1 SGHVS and CDR2 FNYEAQ. V was clipped by 8 bases and J by 2 bases; unmatched bases: 11. CDR3 protein: CASSRSGGFQETQYF. CDR3 DNA sequence: TGTGCCAGCTCCAGGTCAGGGGGTTTTCAAGAGACCCAGTACTTC.

This clonotype appeared many times. This chain connects TRBV5-1 to TRBJ2-5, with D perhaps TRBD1 (5 bases). Germline loops: CDR1 SGHRS, CDR2 YFSETQ. The CDR3 totals 16 residues. Trimming stripped 4 bases from V and 7 bases from J, with 23 bases between. CDR3 sequence reads: CASSGFGSLGAMTQYF. Written as DNA, the CDR3 is TGCGCCAGCAGCGGGTTCGGATCCCTTGGGGCTATGACCCAGTACTTC.

The chain has TRBV25-1 and TRBJ1-2; D gene ambiguous. Trimming removed 3 bases from V and 3 bases from J, with 14 bases in between. This CDR3 has 15 residues. Germline-derived CDR1 and CDR2 are MGHDK and SYGVNS. The CDR3 protein is CASSDPRGLHYGYTF. As DNA, the CDR3 is TGTGCCAGCAGTGACCCGCGGGGTCTTCACTATGGCTACACCTTC.

In this sample, this clonotype is medium-sized. The J gene is TRBJ1-6, the V gene TRBV2; 9 bases match TRBD1. V lost 2 bases to trimming and J lost 9 bases; unmatched junction nucleotides: 8. Germline-derived CDR1 and CDR2 are SNHLY and FYNNEI. This CDR3 spans 16 amino acids. The CDR3 is CASSERATGGGSPLHF. The CDR3 region has the DNA TGTGCCAGCAGTGAACGCGCCACAGGGGGCGGTTCACCCCTCCACTTT.

This clonotype was observed at least ten times. This chain joins TRBV12-3 or TRBV12-4 and TRBJ1-5; D ambiguous. The CDR3 has 13 residues. V was pared by 3 bases and J by 0 bases, with 3 bases between. The CDR3 DNA is TGTGCCAGCAGTTTTCGTAGCAATCAGCCCCAGCATTTT. It translates to CASSFRSNQPQHF.

This clonotype was detected ten times or more. This chain uses TRBV5-1 with TRBJ2-5; D remains unclear. CDR1 and CDR2 from the germline V gene are SGHRS and YFSETQ. CDR3 length: 14 amino acids. V was clipped by 5 bases and J by 5 bases, with 16 bases between them. The CDR3 DNA reads as TGCGCCAGCAGTATCCAGCGCCCAAAGGAGACCCAGTACTTC. The encoded protein is CASSIQRPKETQYF.

This clonotype was counted a few times. J is TRBJ1-5 and V is TRBV12-3 or TRBV12-4; D not resolved. This CDR3 is built from 13 residues. Trimming took 3 bases from V and 4 from J, leaving 7 bases between them. The CDR3 sequence is CASSFVRNQPQHF. CDR3 in DNA: TGTGCCAGCAGTTTTGTGCGTAATCAGCCCCAGCATTTT.

The sample holds many counts of this clonotype. The chain combines TRBV5-1 with TRBJ2-1; 8 nucleotides align to TRBD2. The ends lost 10 bases at V and 4 bases at J; junction bases unmatched: 10. The CDR3 runs to 14 residues. Germline CDR1 reads SGHRS; CDR2 reads YFSETQ. CDR3 protein: CAPPRLAHYNEQFF. The DNA for the CDR3 is TGCGCCCCACCCAGACTAGCGCATTACAATGAGCAGTTCTTC.

V gene TRBV11-2 combines with J gene TRBJ1-5, with D possibly TRBD1 on 6 matching bases. Germline CDR1 and CDR2: SGHAT and FQNNGV. The length of the CDR3 is 14 residues. V was pared by 4 bases and J by 9 bases, with 16 bases between. The CDR3 sequence: CASSSYRAGGPQHF. CDR3 in DNA: TGTGCCAGCAGCTCCTACAGGGCGGGCGGGCCCCAGCATTTT.

This clonotype was observed a handful of times. The V call is TRBV11-1, the J call TRBJ1-1, with a possible D match to TRBD1 (5 bases). CDR1 is SGHAT and CDR2 is FQDESV in the germline V gene (reference sequence). The CDR3 contains 14 residues. V was shortened by 3 bases and J by 1 base, with 9 bases between the two germline ends. Here the CDR3 DNA reads TGTGCCAGCAGCTTTGGGGGTTCGAACACTGAAGCTTTCTTT. This sequence encodes CASSFGGSNTEAFF.

This chain links TRBV6-1 with TRBJ2-7; tentatively, D is TRBD1 (5 bases). Germline values: CDR1 MNHNS, CDR2 SASEGT. The CDR3 runs to 15 residues. V was trimmed by 4 bases and J by 3 bases, leaving 16 bases between them. The DNA for the CDR3 is TGTGCCAGCAGTGCTATTCAGGGAAGCGACTACGAGCAGTACTTC. Residues: CASSAIQGSDYEQYF.

This clonotype was found many times. J is TRBJ2-7 and V is TRBV2; TRBD1 aligns across 9 bases. The CDR3 loop spans 15 amino acids. CDR1 is SNHLY and CDR2 is FYNNEI in the germline V gene. Germline trimming cut 7 bases from V and 0 bases from J; bases unmatched to any gene: 7. The CDR3 spells CASTTGTGLSYEQYF. Written as DNA, the CDR3 is TGTGCCAGCACCACCGGGACAGGGCTCTCCTACGAGCAGTACTTC.

Many counts were recorded for this clonotype. The rearrangement links TRBV29-1 to TRBJ2-1; 10 nucleotides line up with TRBD2. CDR1 and CDR2 (germline): SQVTM, ANQGSEA. The CDR3 spans 14 residues. Losses at the gene ends were 8 bases for V and 3 bases for J; bases not matched to a gene: 7. The CDR3 DNA is TGCAGCTTAATGAGCGGGGGGGTCTACAATGAGCAGTTCTTC. Its protein product is CSLMSGGVYNEQFF.

This clonotype showed up just a few times. The chain has TRBV20-1 and TRBJ2-2, with a tentative D call TRBD2 (5 bases). With 0 bases removed from V and 7 bases from J, the gap between germline ends came to 6 bases. This CDR3 has 12 amino acids. Germline V CDR1 and CDR2: DFQATT, SNEGSKA (reference sequence). The CDR3 sequence: CSARDEGGELFF. DNA of the CDR3: TGCAGTGCTAGAGATGAGGGCGGGGAGCTGTTTTTT.

CDR3 nucleotides: TGTGCCAGCACGCCCGGGGACTATGGCTACACCTTC. Its protein is CASTPGDYGYTF. The chain joins TRBV12-3 or TRBV12-4 to TRBJ1-2; D unresolved. CDR3 length: 12 residues. Trimming left V 7 bases short and J 3 bases short, with 9 bases between.

This clonotype came up many times. V gene TRBV5-4 combines with J gene TRBJ1-2; D might be TRBD1 (5 bases). The CDR3 sequence is 13 residues long. Looked up from germline, CDR1 is SGHNT and CDR2 is YYREEE (reference sequence). V was pared by 4 bases and J by 4 bases, with 11 bases between. The DNA for the CDR3 is TGTGCCAGCAGCCTGACAGCCACCTATGGCTACACCTTC. Translating gives CASSLTATYGYTF.

This clonotype showed up many times. The CDR3 DNA is TGCAGTGCTAGAGATTTTTTCCGGAGCGGGGAGGTACAAGAGACCCAGTACTTC. Translation: CSARDFFRSGEVQETQYF. The chain joins TRBV20-1 to TRBJ2-5, with 7 bases that match TRBD2. J lost 2 bases, V lost 0 bases, and 15 bases had no gene match. Germline V gives CDR1 DFQATT, CDR2 SNEGSKA (reference sequence). The CDR3 contains 18 residues.

This clonotype was seen at least ten times. The V and J genes are TRBV2 and TRBJ2-7; D gene unclear. This CDR3 region has 14 residues. V lost 4 bases and J 2 bases, leaving 12 bases between the germline ends. Germline CDR1 and CDR2: SNHLY and FYNNEI. The CDR3 nucleotides are TGTGCCAGCAGTGGCCGACTCGCTCCCTACGAGCAGTACTTC. It codes for CASSGRLAPYEQYF.

Concerning this clonotype: A much larger clone lies one base from this, so it may be a read error. The chain couples TRBV7-2 to TRBJ2-5, with no clear D. Germline V gene data show CDR1 as SGHTA and CDR2 as FQGNSA. CDR3 size: 14 residues. CDR3 sequence (DNA): TGTGCCAGCAGCTTCGGGCCGTTCCAAGAGACCCGGTACTTC. Its translation is CASSFGPFQETRYF.

This clonotype has ten or more counts. The chain combines TRBV5-1 with TRBJ1-6, with D tentatively TRBD1 (5 bases). The V and J ends lost 4 bases and 7 bases respectively, with 6 bases between them. Germline CDR1 is SGHRS and CDR2 is YFSETQ. This CDR3 region has 12 residues. CDR3 in amino acids: CASSGGNSPLHF. CDR3 coding DNA: TGCGCCAGCAGCGGGGGAAATTCACCCCTCCACTTT.